The table lists the clone carrying this TCR beta chain with a few counts. Its antigen is unidentified. This CDR3 region has 14 residues. CDR1 LGHDT and CDR2 YNNKEL come from the germline V gene (reference sequence). Trimming removed 0 bases from V and 7 bases from J, with 12 bases in between. PCR was performed a second time for 7 to 11 cycles using a sample-barcoded 5' primer and a J-beta primer mix. Each cDNA molecule was tagged by a template-switch adaptor that had 12 random nucleotides. MiXCR, run by TCRdb on the 5' RACE reads, gives a single entry per CDR3 protein. Here the sample spans 1.5 million to 2 million distinct CDR3 sequences, approximately 40% being singletons. This entry belongs to a study of blood T cells in healthy people across ages. Overall study findings and caveats: Per-million-T-cell TCR beta diversity fell roughly linearly with age.

Sequencing input: blood. This sequence joins TRBV3-1 and TRBJ1-2; possible D gene TRBD1, 5 bases. The sequence was collected from a human donor in good health. The CDR3: CASSQEPGKTGYTF. DNA for the CDR3: TGTGCCAGCAGCCAAGAGCCAGGGAAGACTGGCTACACCTTC.